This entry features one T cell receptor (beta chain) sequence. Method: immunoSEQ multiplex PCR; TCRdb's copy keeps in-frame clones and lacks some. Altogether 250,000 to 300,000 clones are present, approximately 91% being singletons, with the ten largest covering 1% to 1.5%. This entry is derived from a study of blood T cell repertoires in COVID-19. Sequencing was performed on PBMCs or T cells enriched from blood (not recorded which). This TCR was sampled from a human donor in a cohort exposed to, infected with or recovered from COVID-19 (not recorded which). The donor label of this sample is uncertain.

The CDR3 spells CASSFWGQSSGANVLTF. CDR3 sequence (DNA): TGTGCCAGCAGCTTCTGGGGCCAATCTTCTGGGGCCAACGTCCTGACTTTC. The J gene is TRBJ2-6, the V gene TRBV7-2; D possibly corresponds to TRBD1 (5 bases). V lost 3 bases and J 1 base, leaving 13 bases between the germline ends. The CDR3 consists of 17 residues. Germline V gene lookup returns CDR1 SGHTA and CDR2 FQGNSA.